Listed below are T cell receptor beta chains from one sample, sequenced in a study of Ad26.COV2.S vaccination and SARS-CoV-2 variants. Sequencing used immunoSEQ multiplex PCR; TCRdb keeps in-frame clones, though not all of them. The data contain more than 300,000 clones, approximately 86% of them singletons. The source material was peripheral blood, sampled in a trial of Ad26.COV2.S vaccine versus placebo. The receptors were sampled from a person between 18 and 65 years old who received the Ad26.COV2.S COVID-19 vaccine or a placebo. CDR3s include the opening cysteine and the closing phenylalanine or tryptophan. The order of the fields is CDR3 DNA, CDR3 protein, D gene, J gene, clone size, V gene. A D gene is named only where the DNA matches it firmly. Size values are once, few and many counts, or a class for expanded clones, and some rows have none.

TGTGCCAGCAGCTTGGAGGGATGGCGGGGGCCGACTGAAGCTTTCTTT CASSLEGWRGPTEAFF NA TRBJ1-1 NA TRBV5-5
TGTGCCAGCTCACCTTCTTACGGGGACTGGGAGACCCAGTACTTC CASSPSYGDWETQYF NA TRBJ2-5 NA TRBV18
TGTGCCAGCAGTTATTTGGATACGCAGTATTTT CASSYLDTQYF NA TRBJ2-3 NA TRBV12-3/TRBV12-4
TGTGCCAGCAGTTTACCCCCTGGAGAGCAGTACTTC CASSLPPGEQYF NA TRBJ2-7 NA TRBV28
TGTGCCAGCAGCTTAGGGGGATCTGGAAACACCATATATTTT CASSLGGSGNTIYF NA TRBJ1-3 NA TRBV7-2
TGTGCCAGCAGCTTGGCCCACGGGGATGAGCAGTTCTTC CASSLAHGDEQFF NA TRBJ2-1 NA TRBV5-4
TGTGCCAGCAGCCACTCGGCCCTTCGTGCCCAGTACTTC CASSHSALRAQYF NA TRBJ2-5 once TRBV3-1/TRBV3-2
TGTGCCAGCAGCTTAGATCCCCAGCAATGGGAGACCCAGTACTTC CASSLDPQQWETQYF NA TRBJ2-5 NA TRBV7-2
TGTGCCAGTAGTAGCCAGGCGGTGAGGAACACCGGGGAGCTGTTTTTT CASSSQAVRNTGELFF NA TRBJ2-2 once TRBV19
TGCCCGCAAGGGTGTGCAACTAATGAAAAACTGTTTTTT CPQGCATNEKLFF NA TRBJ1-4 NA TRBV6-6
TGTGCCAGCTCTCCGGACAGGGGGAACACTGAAGCTTTCTTT CASSPDRGNTEAFF TRBD1 TRBJ1-1 NA TRBV18
TGTGCCAGCAGCGCCGGGACAGCAAATCAGCCCCAGCATTTT CASSAGTANQPQHF TRBD1 TRBJ1-5 NA TRBV5-6
TGTGCCAGTAGCGGACAGGGTGATAATTCACCCCTCCACTTT CASSGQGDNSPLHF TRBD1 TRBJ1-6 NA TRBV19
TGCAGCGTTGAAGATGGGTTCAAGCGGGGGGGCGGTACGCAGTATTTT CSVEDGFKRGGGTQYF TRBD2 TRBJ2-3 NA TRBV29-1
TGTGCCAGCAGCTCGGCGGGACTACCTCCCCCCGGTGGAGGCTACACCTTC CASSSAGLPPPGGGYTF NA TRBJ1-2 NA TRBV7-9
TGTGCCAGCAGTTCCAGGGGCCGGGAGCAGTACTTC CASSSRGREQYF NA TRBJ2-7 NA TRBV28
TGTGCCAGTAGTATCTGGGAACTACACAGGTCTTCGGCTTACAATGAGCAGTTCTTC CASSIWELHRSSAYNEQFF NA TRBJ2-1 NA TRBV19
TGTGCCAGCAGCTTAACTCCCTCTCTAAACAATCAGCCCCAGCATTTT CASSLTPSLNNQPQHF NA TRBJ1-5 NA TRBV5-5
TGTGCCAGCAGCTTAGCGGGCAGGGGTGGGACTGAAGCTTTCTTT CASSLAGRGGTEAFF NA TRBJ1-1 once TRBV7-2
TGTGCCAGCAGCCCGGCGGGGTACAATGAGCAGTTCTTC CASSPAGYNEQFF NA TRBJ2-1 NA TRBV5-6
TGCGCCAGCAGCTTTGGGGGGCGCCGGGCCGGGGAGCTGTTTTTT CASSFGGRRAGELFF NA TRBJ2-2 NA TRBV5-1
TGTGCCAGCAGCCCAACCCTAGAGACCCAGTACTTC CASSPTLETQYF NA TRBJ2-5 NA TRBV9
TGCGCCAGCAGCGCGAGGATCAGGGGGACTGAAGCTTTCTTT CASSARIRGTEAFF TRBD1 TRBJ1-1 NA TRBV5-1
TGTGCCAGCAGCATACTAGCGGGGGGGCCAAATGAGCAGTTCTTC CASSILAGGPNEQFF TRBD2 TRBJ2-1 NA TRBV7-8
TGTGCCAGCAGCTTTCCCCGGGAGGGAGACTACGAGCAGTACTTC CASSFPREGDYEQYF TRBD2 TRBJ2-7 NA TRBV5-6
TGTGCCAGCAGCTTAGGCGGTCGCTCCTATAATTCACCCCTCCACTTT CASSLGGRSYNSPLHF NA TRBJ1-6 NA TRBV11-2
TGTGCCCCTGCCCTGTACGAGCAGTACTTC CAPALYEQYF NA TRBJ2-7 NA TRBV12-3/TRBV12-4
TGTGCCAGTATGAGGACCGGAGAACGACGAAACAATGGCTACACCTTC CASMRTGERRNNGYTF NA TRBJ1-2 NA TRBV19
TGCGCCAGCAGCCAGGGACTAGCGAGTATCCCCCTGGAGCAGTACTTC CASSQGLASIPLEQYF TRBD2 TRBJ2-7 NA TRBV5-1
TGTGCCAGCAGCCCATCCCGGGACAGGAACACTGAAGCTTTCTTT CASSPSRDRNTEAFF TRBD1 TRBJ1-1 NA TRBV7-3
TGTGCCAGCAGTTACTCTGGACAGGGTGGCAGCTACACCTTC CASSYSGQGGSYTF TRBD1 TRBJ1-2 NA TRBV6-6
TGCGCCAGCAGCCCGGACAGTCTAGCCTCTGGAAACACCATATATTTT CASSPDSLASGNTIYF NA TRBJ1-3 NA TRBV5-1
TGTGCCAGCAGCTTGCGGCAGGGAAACTATGGCTACACCTTC CASSLRQGNYGYTF NA TRBJ1-2 NA TRBV5-4
TGTGCCAGCAGTTTTATTAGGACAGGGGGTCGTTATTATGGCTACACCTTC CASSFIRTGGRYYGYTF TRBD1 TRBJ1-2 NA TRBV28
TGTGCCAGCAGTTACTCGGGAGGAAACAATGAGCAGTTCTTC CASSYSGGNNEQFF NA TRBJ2-1 NA TRBV6-6
TGTGCCAGTAGTATAGGAATTAGGGAAGCCGAGCAGTACTTC CASSIGIREAEQYF NA TRBJ2-7 NA TRBV19
TGTGCCAGCTCACCCCAGAGCTCGGCAGATACGCAGTATTTT CASSPQSSADTQYF NA TRBJ2-3 NA TRBV18
TGTGCCAGCAGCTTAGACCCTCCTAGAGCACGCGAAAAACTGTTTTTT CASSLDPPRAREKLFF NA TRBJ1-4 NA TRBV7-2
TGTGCCATCACCCAGGGGGCAAATCAGCCCCAGCATTTT CAITQGANQPQHF TRBD1 TRBJ1-5 NA TRBV10-3
TGTGCCAGCAGAAAGGGGGGGGCGGAGTACGAGCAGTACTTC CASRKGGAEYEQYF NA TRBJ2-7 NA TRBV27
TGCGCCAGCAGCCGTGAACCCAGCGGCGGTACGGATGAGCAGTTCTTC CASSREPSGGTDEQFF NA TRBJ2-1 NA TRBV4-3